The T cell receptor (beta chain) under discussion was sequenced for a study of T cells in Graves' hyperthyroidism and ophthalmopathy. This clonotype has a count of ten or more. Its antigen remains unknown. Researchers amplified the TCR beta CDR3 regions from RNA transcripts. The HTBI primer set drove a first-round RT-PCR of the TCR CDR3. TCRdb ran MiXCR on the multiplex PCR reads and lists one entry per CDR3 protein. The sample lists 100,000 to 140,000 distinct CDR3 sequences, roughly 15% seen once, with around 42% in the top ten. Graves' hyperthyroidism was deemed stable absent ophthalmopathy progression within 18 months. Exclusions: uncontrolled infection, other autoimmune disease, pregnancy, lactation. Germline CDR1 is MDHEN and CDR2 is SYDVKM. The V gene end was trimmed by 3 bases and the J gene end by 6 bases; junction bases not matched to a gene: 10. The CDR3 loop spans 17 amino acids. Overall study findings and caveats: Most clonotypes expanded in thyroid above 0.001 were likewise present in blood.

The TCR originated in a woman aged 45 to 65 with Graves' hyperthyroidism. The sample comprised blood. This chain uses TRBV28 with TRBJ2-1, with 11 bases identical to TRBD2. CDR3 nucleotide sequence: TGTGCCAGCAGTTTCACATCTCTAGCGGGAGGATCCAATGAGCAGTTCTTC. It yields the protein CASSFTSLAGGSNEQFF.